Listed below are T cell receptor beta chains from one sample, sequenced in a study of blood T cell repertoires in COVID-19. Produced via immunoSEQ multiplex PCR; TCRdb's table is partial and in-frame only. The sample records approximately 150,000 clones, 84% being singletons. Sequenced sample: PBMCs or T cells enriched from blood (not recorded which). The receptors come from a man aged 50-59 years who had recovered from COVID-19. Both conserved end residues are part of each CDR3. Fields, in order: J gene, V gene, clone size, D gene, CDR3 protein, CDR3 DNA. The D gene is left open where the match is weak. Clone size is not always given. Where it is, it says once, few, many or a class for expanded clones.

>TRBJ1-4|TRBV14|-|-
CASSRQMPPNEKLFF
TGTGCCAGCAGCCGTCAGATGCCACCAAATGAAAAACTGTTTTTT
>TRBJ1-2|TRBV19|-|-
CASSIIGQNTANYGYTF
TGTGCCAGTAGTATAATTGGACAAAACACTGCTAACTATGGCTACACCTTC
>TRBJ1-2|TRBV12-3/TRBV12-4|-|TRBD1
CASTGQNYGYTF
TGTGCCAGCACGGGACAGAACTATGGCTACACCTTC
>TRBJ1-5|TRBV9|-|TRBD1
CASSVAGQSNQPQHF
TGTGCCAGCAGCGTGGCGGGACAGAGCAATCAGCCCCAGCATTTT
>TRBJ1-2|TRBV25-1|-|TRBD1
CASSDLDRPAGYTF
TGTGCCAGCAGTGATCTGGACAGGCCCGCAGGCTACACCTTC
>TRBJ1-4|TRBV18|-|TRBD1
CASSPQGATNEKLFF
TGTGCCAGCTCACCCCAGGGGGCGACTAATGAAAAACTGTTTTTT
>TRBJ1-1|TRBV6-1|few|-
CASSWTPNTEAFF
TGTGCCAGCAGCTGGACACCTAACACTGAAGCTTTCTTT
>TRBJ1-1|TRBV3-1/TRBV3-2|-|-
CASSIGAEAFF
TGTGCCAGCAGCATCGGGGCTGAAGCTTTCTTT
>TRBJ2-5|TRBV2|few|TRBD2
CASSARSGGRETQYF
TGTGCCAGCAGCGCTAGGAGCGGGGGTCGTGAGACCCAGTACTTC
>TRBJ1-6|TRBV2|-|-
CASSERGAPNNSPLHF
TGTGCCAGCAGTGAACGCGGGGCGCCCAATAATTCACCCCTCCACTTT
>TRBJ2-7|TRBV7-9|-|TRBD1
CASNRGTYEQYF
TGTGCCAGCAACAGGGGTACCTACGAGCAGTACTTC
>TRBJ1-1|TRBV7-2|-|TRBD1
CASKGQGRMNTEAFF
TGTGCCAGCAAAGGACAGGGACGCATGAACACTGAAGCTTTCTTT
>TRBJ1-1|TRBV3-1/TRBV3-2|-|TRBD1
CASSYYRGTEAFF
TGTGCCAGCAGCTACTACAGGGGGACTGAAGCTTTCTTT
>TRBJ1-5|TRBV19|-|-
CASSIELRTRGQPQHF
TGTGCCAGTAGTATCGAGCTGCGCACCAGGGGTCAGCCCCAGCATTTT
>TRBJ2-1|TRBV18|-|-
CASSPTTGEQFF
TGTGCCAGCTCACCAACCACAGGTGAGCAGTTCTTC